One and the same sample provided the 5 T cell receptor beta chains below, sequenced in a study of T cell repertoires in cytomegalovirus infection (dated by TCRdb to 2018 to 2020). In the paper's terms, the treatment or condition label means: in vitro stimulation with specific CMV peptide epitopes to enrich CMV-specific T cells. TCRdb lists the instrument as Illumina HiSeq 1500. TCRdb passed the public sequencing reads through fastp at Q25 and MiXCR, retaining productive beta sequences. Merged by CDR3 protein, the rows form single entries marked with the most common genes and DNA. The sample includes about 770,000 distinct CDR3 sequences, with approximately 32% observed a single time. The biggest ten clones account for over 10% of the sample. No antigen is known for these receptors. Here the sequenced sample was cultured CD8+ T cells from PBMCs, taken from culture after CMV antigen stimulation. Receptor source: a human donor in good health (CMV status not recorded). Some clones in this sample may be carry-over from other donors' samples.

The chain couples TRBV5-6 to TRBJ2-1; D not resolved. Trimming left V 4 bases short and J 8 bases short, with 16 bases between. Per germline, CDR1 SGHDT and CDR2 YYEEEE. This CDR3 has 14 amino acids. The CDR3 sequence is CASSLGRPRDEQFF. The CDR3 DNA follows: TGTGCCAGCAGCCTTGGACGCCCCCGGGATGAGCAGTTCTTC.

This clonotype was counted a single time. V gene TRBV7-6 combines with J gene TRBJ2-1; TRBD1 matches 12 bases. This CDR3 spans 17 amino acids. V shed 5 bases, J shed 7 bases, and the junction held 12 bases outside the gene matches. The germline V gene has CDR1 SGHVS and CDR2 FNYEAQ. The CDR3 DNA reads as TGTGCCAGCAGCCAATTTGGAGGGACAGGGGGCCCAAATGAGCAGTTCTTC. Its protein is CASSQFGGTGGPNEQFF.

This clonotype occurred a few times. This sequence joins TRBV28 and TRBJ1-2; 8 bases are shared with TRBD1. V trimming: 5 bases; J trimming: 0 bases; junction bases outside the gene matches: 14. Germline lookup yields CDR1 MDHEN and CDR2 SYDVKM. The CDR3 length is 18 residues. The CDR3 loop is CASSPPTASDRANYGYTF. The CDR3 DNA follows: TGTGCCAGCAGTCCACCCACCGCTTCGGACAGGGCTAACTATGGCTACACCTTC.

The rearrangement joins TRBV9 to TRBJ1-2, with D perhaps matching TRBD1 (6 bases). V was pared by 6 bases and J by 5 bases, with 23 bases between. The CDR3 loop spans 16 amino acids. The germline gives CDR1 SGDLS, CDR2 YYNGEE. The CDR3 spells CASNIGDTTLGYGYTF. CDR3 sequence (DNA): TGTGCCAGCAACATCGGGGACACCACTTTGGGATATGGCTACACCTTC.

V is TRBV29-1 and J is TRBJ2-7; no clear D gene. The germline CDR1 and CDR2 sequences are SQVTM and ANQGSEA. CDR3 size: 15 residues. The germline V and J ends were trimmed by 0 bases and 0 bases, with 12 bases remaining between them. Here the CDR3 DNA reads TGCAGCGTTGAAGATGAACACCCAGCCTCCTACGAGCAGTACTTC. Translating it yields CSVEDEHPASYEQYF.